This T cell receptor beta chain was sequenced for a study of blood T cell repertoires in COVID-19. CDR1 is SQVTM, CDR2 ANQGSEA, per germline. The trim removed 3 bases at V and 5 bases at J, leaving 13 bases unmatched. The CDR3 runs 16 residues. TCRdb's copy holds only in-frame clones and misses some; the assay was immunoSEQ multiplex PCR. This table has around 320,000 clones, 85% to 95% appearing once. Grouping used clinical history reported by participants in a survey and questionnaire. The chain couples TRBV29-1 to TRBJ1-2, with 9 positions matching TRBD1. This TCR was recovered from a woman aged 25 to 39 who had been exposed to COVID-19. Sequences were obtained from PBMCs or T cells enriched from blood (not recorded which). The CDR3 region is CSVDDRWDREVYGYTF. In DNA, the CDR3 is TGCAGCGTTGACGACAGATGGGACAGGGAGGTTTATGGCTACACCTTC.